This TCR beta chain was recorded in a study of CD8+ T cells in alopecia areata. The wider study: Twice daily, treated patients received 5 to 10 mg of oral tofacitinib.

Whole-study findings and limits: Normal skin contains resident alphabeta T cells, and these are also sequenced in scalp samples.

As to this clone: What it binds is unknown.

Sequencing used cDNA as its template, made by extracting RNA and reverse transcribing it. Clones were read by immunoSEQ multiplex PCR, and TCRdb kept only the in-frame ones, dropping some. The sample contains under 70,000 clones, approximately 60% of which appear only once. The CDR3 sequence is 16 residues long. J lost 1 base, V lost 6 bases, and 5 bases had no gene match. The germline CDR1 and CDR2 sequences are MNHEY and SMNVEV (reference sequence). The starting material was CD8+ T cells sorted from blood, obtained at week 0. The chain carries TRBV27 and TRBJ2-1; TRBD2 agrees at 11 bases. This clonotype was sampled from a human donor with alopecia areata. CDR3 nucleotides: TGTGCCAGCAGCATACTAGCGGGAGCGTCCTACAATGAGCAGTTCTTC. As protein: CASSILAGASYNEQFF.